The 20 T cell receptor beta chains listed next were all sequenced from one sample in a study of CD8+ T cells in alopecia areata. Extracted RNA was reverse transcribed into cDNA, the sequencing template. Measured with immunoSEQ multiplex PCR; TCRdb has only the in-frame clones, and not every one. Found here are about 280,000 clones, roughly 50% of them singletons; the top ten hold roughly 1.8%. The treatment here: oral pan-JAK inhibitor, 5-10 mg twice daily. The sequences come from CD4+ T cells sorted from blood, collected at week 24, from a patient treated with tofacitinib. The receptors were sampled from a human donor with alopecia areata.

The chain has TRBV11-2 and TRBJ1-6; D not certain. This CDR3 comprises 12 residues. Trimming cost V 6 bases and J 7 bases, with 7 bases left between them. Germline loops: CDR1 SGHAT, CDR2 FQNNGV. The CDR3 is CASRPTNSPLHF. The CDR3 nucleotides read TGTGCCAGCAGGCCTACAAATTCACCCCTCCACTTT.

This clone was counted a few times. The V and J genes are TRBV7-2 and TRBJ2-7; the D is unclear. The CDR3 runs to 13 residues. Trimming stripped 5 bases from V and 4 bases from J, with 12 bases between. Per the germline V gene, CDR1 is SGHTA and CDR2 is FQGNSA. CDR3 residues: CASSLPQSYEQYF. The DNA for the CDR3 is TGTGCCAGCAGCCTCCCCCAATCTTACGAGCAGTACTTC.

The chain is built from TRBV27 and TRBJ2-3; 13 positions agree with TRBD2. CDR3 length equals 19 residues. Germline assignment: CDR1 MNHEY and CDR2 SMNVEV (reference sequence). The J segment lost 0 bases and the V segment lost 5 bases, leaving 11 bases of the junction unmatched. The chain's CDR3 is CASSRRTSGGLFSTDTQYF. CDR3 DNA sequence: TGTGCCAGCAGTCGGCGGACTAGCGGGGGACTCTTTAGCACAGATACGCAGTATTTT.

V usage is TRBV5-1 and J usage is TRBJ1-1; TRBD1 matches at 9 bases. CDR1 and CDR2 from the germline V gene are SGHRS and YFSETQ. The CDR3 loop spans 14 amino acids. V was pared by 4 bases and J by 11 bases, with 12 bases of the junction left unmatched. Here the CDR3 DNA reads TGCGCCAGCAGCGGGGGACAGGGATCAACGGTTGCTTTCTTT. As protein: CASSGGQGSTVAFF.

The chain is built from TRBV4-3 and TRBJ2-5; 7 bases fit TRBD1. CDR1 is LGHNA, CDR2 YSLEER, per germline. V was pared by 2 bases and J by 5 bases, with 8 bases of the junction left unmatched. The CDR3 contains 15 residues. The CDR3 protein is CASSQNPTGLETQYF. The CDR3 nucleotides read TGCGCCAGCAGCCAAAATCCGACAGGGCTGGAGACCCAGTACTTC.

This clone was detected a few times. This chain uses TRBV5-4 with TRBJ2-7; TRBD1 aligns across 9 bases. The CDR3 is 16 residues long. Looked up from germline, CDR1 is SGHNT and CDR2 is YYREEE (reference sequence). V gave up 0 bases and J gave up 1 base; unmatched junction bases: 5. The CDR3 region has the DNA TGTGCCAGCAGCTTGGCCGGACAGGGGATGTCCTACGAGCAGTACTTC. This encodes CASSLAGQGMSYEQYF. The full variable domain, rest sourced from reference TRBV5-4 and TRBJ2-7, is ETGVTQSPTHLIKTRGQQVTLRCSSQSGHNTVSWYQQALGQGPQFIFQYYREEENGRGNFPPRFSGLQFPNYSSELNVNALELDDSALYLCASSLAGQGMSYEQYFGPGTRLTVT.

The chain has TRBV5-6 and TRBJ2-3; D is uncertain. The V end was cut by 1 base, the J end by 3 bases, with 6 bases between. This CDR3 comprises 13 residues. Germline-derived CDR1 and CDR2 are SGHDT and YYEEEE. CDR3 protein: CASSLTRTDTQYF. The CDR3 nucleotides are TGTGCCAGCAGCTTGACGAGGACAGATACGCAGTATTTT.

Note on this clone: Other DNA sequences in the same sample also yield this CDR3. V and J are TRBV9 and TRBJ2-1; 11 nucleotides agree with TRBD2. The CDR3 sequence is 20 residues long. The J segment lost 1 base and the V segment lost 3 bases, leaving 15 bases of the junction unmatched. Looked up from germline, CDR1 is SGDLS and CDR2 is YYNGEE. CDR3 nucleotide sequence: TGTGCCAGCAGCGCCTCCGGGCTAGCGGGGGGCCGACCTTCCTACAATGAGCAGTTCTTC. This sequence encodes CASSASGLAGGRPSYNEQFF.

This chain connects TRBV2 to TRBJ1-3; tentative D call: TRBD1 (6 bases). Germline lookup yields CDR1 SNHLY and CDR2 FYNNEI. The V and J ends lost 4 bases and 3 bases respectively, with 16 bases between them. This CDR3 is 16 amino acids long. The CDR3 protein is CASSGQGGGFGNTIYF. The CDR3 coding sequence is TGTGCCAGCAGTGGTCAGGGAGGGGGTTTTGGAAACACCATATATTTT.

The chain couples TRBV9 to TRBJ2-1, with 7 bases lining up with TRBD2. The CDR3 is 15 amino acids. Germline assignment: CDR1 SGDLS and CDR2 YYNGEE. The trim removed 2 bases at V and 3 bases at J, leaving 5 bases unmatched. The CDR3 region has the DNA TGTGCCAGCAGCGTTGAGACTAGCCGCTACAATGAGCAGTTCTTC. Its protein is CASSVETSRYNEQFF.

For the CDR3, the DNA is TGTGCCAGCAGTTTAGAGCAGAACAATCAGCCCCAGCATTTT. This gives the protein CASSLEQNNQPQHF. V gene TRBV28 combines with J gene TRBJ1-5; no clear D. V lost 2 bases, J lost 3 bases, and 8 bases lay in between. CDR3 length equals 14 residues. Germline loops: CDR1 MDHEN, CDR2 SYDVKM.

CDR3 in amino acids: CASSPPGPDTQYF. CDR3 nucleotide sequence: TGTGCCAGCTCACCCCCAGGGCCAGATACGCAGTATTTT. This chain uses TRBV18 with TRBJ2-3; tentatively, D is TRBD1 (5 bases). The CDR3 covers 13 residues. CDR1 and CDR2 (germline): KGHSH, LQKENI. Trimming took off 3 bases at V and 4 bases at J, with 8 bases between the two ends.

This chain uses TRBV30 with TRBJ1-3, with 8 positions matching TRBD1. Germline V lookup: CDR1 GTSNPN, CDR2 SVGIG (reference sequence). The CDR3 extends over 15 amino acids. With V trimmed by 3 bases and J by 4 bases, 8 bases remained unmatched. The CDR3 DNA reads as TGTGCCTGGAGGGGAGACAGGGGAACAGGAAACACCATATATTTT. As protein: CAWRGDRGTGNTIYF.

The V and J genes are TRBV11-2 and TRBJ2-5; weak D call: TRBD2 (5 bases). Germline assignment: CDR1 SGHAT and CDR2 FQNNGV. The CDR3 has 15 residues. Trimming stripped 11 bases from V and 5 bases from J, with 24 bases between. The CDR3 protein is CASGRAGAFGETQYF. Written as DNA, the CDR3 is TGTGCCTCCGGAAGGGCGGGTGCATTCGGGGAGACCCAGTACTTC. The full variable domain, in which reference TRBV11-2 and TRBJ2-5 provide the parts outside the CDR3, is EAGVAQSPRYKIIEKRQSVAFWCNPISGHATLYWYQQILGQGPKLLIQFQNNGVVDDSQLPKDRFSAERLKGVDSTLKIQPAKLEDSAVYLCASGRAGAFGETQYFGPGTRLLVL.

The chain employs TRBV5-1 and TRBJ2-5; 9 nucleotides align to TRBD2. This CDR3 is built from 14 residues. J gave up 6 bases and V 0 bases, and 3 bases lay outside the gene matches. Germline CDR1 is SGHRS and CDR2 is YFSETQ. CDR3 region: CASSLETSGKTQYF. Written as DNA, the CDR3 is TGCGCCAGCAGCTTGGAGACTAGCGGAAAGACCCAGTACTTC.

V and J are TRBV30 and TRBJ1-2; 9 bases match TRBD1. V lost 4 bases, J lost 5 bases, and 5 bases stayed unmatched. The CDR3 has 13 residues. Germline assignment: CDR1 GTSNPN and CDR2 SVGIG (reference sequence). This chain's CDR3 is CAWNLGQGYGYTF. The CDR3 region has the DNA TGTGCCTGGAATCTAGGACAGGGGTATGGCTACACCTTC.

The genes are TRBV30 and TRBJ1-2, with 7 bases identical to TRBD1. The CDR3 has 12 amino acids. The J segment lost 4 bases and the V segment lost 4 bases, leaving 3 bases of the junction unmatched. From germline, CDR1 is GTSNPN and CDR2 SVGIG (reference sequence). CDR3 amino acids: CAWIGGSYGYTF. The CDR3 DNA follows: TGTGCCTGGATAGGGGGCTCCTATGGCTACACCTTC.

The chain employs TRBV30 and TRBJ1-4, with 8 bases matching TRBD1. This CDR3 spans 14 amino acids. The germline gives CDR1 GTSNPN, CDR2 SVGIG (reference sequence). J gave up 8 bases and V 2 bases, and 7 bases lay outside the gene matches. As DNA, the CDR3 is TGTGCCTGGAGTCGGGGACAGGATTCAGAAAAACTGTTTTTT. Protein sequence: CAWSRGQDSEKLFF.

The rearrangement joins TRBV7-3 to TRBJ2-5; either TRBD1 or TRBD2 may supply D (5 bases each). Trimming pared 1 base from V and 4 bases from J, leaving 10 bases between. CDR3 length: 14 amino acids. CDR1 and CDR2 (germline): SGHTA, FQGTGA. Here the CDR3 DNA reads TGTGCCAGCAGCTTAAGCCCAGGGAGAGAGACCCAGTACTTC. It specifies CASSLSPGRETQYF.

CDR3 residues: CASGQGANYEQYF. CDR3 nucleotides: TGTGCCAGTGGACAGGGGGCTAACTACGAGCAGTACTTC. This sequence joins TRBV10-3 and TRBJ2-7, with 11 bases aligning to TRBD1. The V gene's germline CDR1 is ENHRY and CDR2 SYGVKD. V was pared by 10 bases and J by 3 bases, with 5 bases of the junction left unmatched. This CDR3 has 13 residues.